This T cell receptor (beta chain) was captured in a study of memory CD4+ T cells and cytomegalovirus serostatus (dated by TCRdb to the late 2010s). Describing the broader study: The cohort comprised 33 healthy Belgian adults, 9 CMV seropositive and roughly 25 CMV seronegative. CD4+ memory TCRbeta repertoires of a Belgian cohort with known cytomegalovirus serostatus were sequenced in order to replicate a published TCR-based CMV serostatus classifier.

The Quick-DNA Microprep Kit was used to extract genomic DNA from the sorted cells. TCRbeta DNA was amplified with the immunoSEQ hsTCRbeta kit following the manufacturer's protocol. An Illumina MiSeq instrument was used to sequence the TCRbeta libraries. The source study handled its data this way. After out-of-frame sequences were removed, 2,204,828 distinct TCRbeta sequences remained, averaging roughly 67,000 per individual. Each individual was scored by the count of over 150 previously reported CMV-associated TCRbeta sequences and the total productive distinct TCRbeta count. A beta-binomial model was reimplemented in Python, and scikit-learn random forests with default parameters were trained on data from the US cohort. Classifier performance on the Belgian cohort was summarized as median AUC with percentile confidence intervals calculated over 10,000 bootstrap iterations. What TCRdb holds here is the immuneACCESS table cut down to in-frame rearrangements. Part of the clones is not present; checked against another copy, under half of the missing clones reflect an unresolved V gene, and the others are unexplained. For V, J and clone size, that table is used; D and trimming come from the DNA. This sample comprises some 59,000 clones, around four fifths of them detected only once. Around 0.9% of the sample rests with the top ten.

A FACSAria II was used to sort memory CD4+ T cells, defined as single viable CD3+CD4+CD8-CD45RO+ cells. To determine CMV serostatus, a Roche Elecsys assay was used that detects serum IgG against CMV pp150, pp28, p38 and p52. After thawing, total CD4+ T cells were enriched by positive selection with CD4 magnetic microbeads. The samples came from a different study that was designed specifically to examine the CD4+ T cell memory repertoire. Following standard operating procedures, peripheral blood mononuclear cells were isolated and cryopreserved, while serum was kept at -80 degrees C. The staining used CD3-PerCP (BW264/56), CD4-APC (RPA-T4), CD45RO-PE (UCHT1) and CD8-Pacific Orange (3B5) antibodies, and Sytox blue was used to exclude non-viable cells. Reading the germline V gene gives CDR1 SGHDN and CDR2 FVKESK. The trim is 0 bases for V and 8 bases for J, with a gap of 13 bases between the germline ends. The CDR3 runs 15 residues from the cysteine to the phenylalanine. Only CDR3 DNA is held: 45 bases, read in frame from base 1.

As concerns this clone: The antigen it binds to is not known. Base qualities are missing; no much larger clone stands one base away.

Findings and caveats that apply to the study as a whole: Only CD4+CD45RO+ memory cells were sequenced, unlike the original study, which covered naive and memory CD4+ and CD8+ populations. For CMV serostatus prediction, a median bootstrapped AUC of 0.95 was reached with the original framework, and a median bootstrapped AUC of about 0.89 was reached with a US-trained random forest. The results were interpreted as suggesting that the CMV-associated TCR signature is mostly present in the CD4+ memory repertoire. Of 164 previously reported CMV-associated TCRbeta sequences, approximately 70 appeared in the CD4+ memory repertoires, each in one to five individuals. On the Belgian cohort, the classifier based on the original framework reached a median bootstrapped AUC of roughly 0.94, with a 95% CI of 0.76-1.00.

The TCR originated in an adult in good health and CMV-seronegative. The specimen was memory CD4+ T cells from blood. This sequence uses TRBV14 and TRBJ1-4; there is no confident call for the D gene. In nucleotide form, the sequence is TGTGCCAGCAGCCAAGACTCTACCGGAGGAGAAAAACTGTTTTTT. Translation gives CASSQDSTGGEKLFF.